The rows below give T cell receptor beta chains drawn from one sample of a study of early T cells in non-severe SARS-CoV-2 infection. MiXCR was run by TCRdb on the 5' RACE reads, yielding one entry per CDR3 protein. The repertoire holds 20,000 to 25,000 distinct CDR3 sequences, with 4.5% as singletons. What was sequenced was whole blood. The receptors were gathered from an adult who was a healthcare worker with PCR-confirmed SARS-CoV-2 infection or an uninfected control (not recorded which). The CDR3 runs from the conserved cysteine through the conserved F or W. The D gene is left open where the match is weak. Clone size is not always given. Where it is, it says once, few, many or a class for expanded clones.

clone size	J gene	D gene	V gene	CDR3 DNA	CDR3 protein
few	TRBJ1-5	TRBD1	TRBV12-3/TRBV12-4	TGTGCCAGCAGGTGGGGACAGGCGGACAATCAGCCCCAGCATTTT	CASRWGQADNQPQHF
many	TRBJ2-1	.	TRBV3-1	TGTGCCAGCAGCCAAGAGGCACTGATCGTGAATGAGCAGTTCTTC	CASSQEALIVNEQFF
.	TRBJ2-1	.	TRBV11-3	TGTGCCAGCAGCTTAGGGAGCCTTACCTACAATGAGCAGTTCTTC	CASSLGSLTYNEQFF
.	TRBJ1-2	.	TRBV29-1	TGCAGCGTTGGAGCTACTCTGAACTTC	CSVGATLNF
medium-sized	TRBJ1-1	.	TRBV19	TGTGCCACCAGACTGACAGTGAACACTGAAGCTTTCTTT	CATRLTVNTEAFF
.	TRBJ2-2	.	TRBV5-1	TGCGCCAGCAACCACGGACTAACGGGGACCACCGGGGAGCTGTTTTTT	CASNHGLTGTTGELFF
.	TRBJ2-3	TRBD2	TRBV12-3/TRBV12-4	TGTGCCAGCAGTTTACTGGGCCGGGAGGTCGTTACAGATACGCAGTATTTT	CASSLLGREVVTDTQYF
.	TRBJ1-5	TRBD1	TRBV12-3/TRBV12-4	TGTGCCAGCAGTCCAACGACAGGGGTCAATCAGCCCCAGCATTTT	CASSPTTGVNQPQHF
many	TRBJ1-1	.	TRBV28	TGTGCCAGCAGTTTTATGTGGGGGGCTTTCTTT	CASSFMWGAFF
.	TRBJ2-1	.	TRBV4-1	TGCGCCAGCAGCCAAGACGGAACAACGGTCTACTCTTACAATGAGCAGTTCTTC	CASSQDGTTVYSYNEQFF
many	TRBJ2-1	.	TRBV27	TGTGCCAGCAGCCAGTACAATGAGCAGTTCTTC	CASSQYNEQFF
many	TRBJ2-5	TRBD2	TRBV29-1	TGCAGCGTGCGACTAGCGGAGTACCAAGAGACCCAGTACTTC	CSVRLAEYQETQYF